This T cell receptor (beta chain) was profiled in a study of CD8+ T cells in alopecia areata. Sequencing used cDNA as its template, made by extracting RNA and reverse transcribing it. Here immunoSEQ multiplex PCR was the method, and the copy in TCRdb shows in-frame clones only, minus some. The sample comprises approximately 140,000 clones, about four fifths of which are singletons, and about 25% rests with the top ten. The treatment was: oral pan-JAK inhibitor, 5-10 mg twice daily. Lesional scalp tissue (obtained by punch biopsy) and peripheral blood were collected from alopecia areata patients. Sorting separated CD4+ and CD8+ T cells out of PBMCs. Germline V gene sequence: CDR1 GTSNPN, CDR2 SVGIG (reference sequence). Between the trimmed V and J ends, which lost 3 bases and 4 bases, there was a span of 10 bases. The CDR3 sequence is 13 residues long.

This specimen was CD8+ T cells sorted from blood, taken at week 4, from a patient treated with tofacitinib. The origin of this receptor is a human donor with alopecia areata. V usage is TRBV30 and J usage is TRBJ2-1; the D call may be TRBD1 or TRBD2 (6 bases each). The CDR3 nucleotides are TGTGCCTGGAGGCGAGGGGGGTACAATGAGCAGTTCTTC. Encoded protein: CAWRRGGYNEQFF.